Listed here are 18 T cell receptor beta chains from one sample, sequenced in a study of cytomegalovirus exposure and HLA in healthy donors. Libraries were prepared by immunoSEQ multiplex PCR; TCRdb keeps only in-frame clonotypes and omits some of them. The table records over 150,000 clones, 75% to 95% of them present only once. Specimen: PBMCs. The receptor source for this set is a young woman in good health and CMV-seropositive.

V and J are TRBV5-4 and TRBJ2-5, with D possibly being TRBD2 (6 bases). The CDR3 covers 14 residues. Germline values: CDR1 SGHNT, CDR2 YYREEE (reference sequence). The V and J ends lost 1 base and 4 bases respectively, with 11 bases between them. CDR3 amino acids: CASSLRRDLETQYF. The CDR3 nucleotides are TGTGCCAGCAGCTTGCGGCGGGACCTAGAGACCCAGTACTTC.

The chain has TRBV2 and TRBJ2-3; D not resolved. The V and J ends lost 2 bases and 0 bases respectively, with 9 bases between them. CDR3 length equals 15 residues. Germline V gene sequence: CDR1 SNHLY, CDR2 FYNNEI. The CDR3 region has the DNA TGTGCCAGCAGTGAAAGCGCCATTAGCACAGATACGCAGTATTTT. Amino acids: CASSESAISTDTQYF. Supplemented by reference TRBV2 and TRBJ2-3, the full variable domain reads EPEVTQTPSHQVTQMGQEVILRCVPISNHLYFYWYRQILGQKVEFLVSFYNNEISEKSEIFDDQFSVERPDGSNFTLKIRSTKLEDSAMYFCASSESAISTDTQYFGPGTRLTVL.

The chain employs TRBV4-3 and TRBJ2-2; TRBD2 agrees at 7 bases. The CDR3 is 16 amino acids. Germline-derived CDR1 and CDR2 are LGHNA and YSLEER. V lost 0 bases to trimming and J lost 3 bases; unmatched junction nucleotides: 4. CDR3 protein: CASSQDGREDTGELFF. The CDR3 DNA sequence: TGCGCCAGCAGCCAAGATGGACGGGAGGACACCGGGGAGCTGTTTTTT.

The chain employs TRBV2 and TRBJ2-1, with D possibly being TRBD1 (6 bases). The V gene's germline CDR1 is SNHLY and CDR2 FYNNEI. CDR3 size: 13 residues. The V end was cut by 6 bases, the J end by 8 bases, with 14 bases between. CDR3 residues: CASRTSGVHEQFF. CDR3 bases: TGTGCCAGCAGAACATCAGGGGTCCATGAGCAGTTCTTC.

This clone was observed once. The chain combines TRBV7-9 with TRBJ2-5, with TRBD1 matching over 9 bases. V was pared by 10 bases and J by 1 base, with 4 bases of the junction left unmatched. Germline V gene data show CDR1 as SEHNR and CDR2 as FQNEAQ (reference sequence). The CDR3 consists of 13 residues. The CDR3 bases are TGTGCCACTGGGGACAGGGCCCAAGAGACCCAGTACTTC. Encoded protein: CATGDRAQETQYF. Full variable domain (missing parts from reference TRBV7-9 and TRBJ2-5): DTGVSQNPRHKITKRGQNVTFRCDPISEHNRLYWYRQTLGQGPEFLTYFQNEAQLEKSRLLSDRFSAERPKGSFSTLEIQRTEQGDSAMYLCATGDRAQETQYFGPGTRLLVL.

The chain links TRBV2 to TRBJ1-5, with 11 nucleotides matching TRBD1. V lost 4 bases and J lost 0; bases outside the gene matches: 5. From germline, CDR1 is SNHLY and CDR2 FYNNEI. The CDR3 length is 17 residues. The CDR3 nucleotides are TGTGCCAGCAGTGTACCGGGACAGGGGGTTAGCAATCAGCCCCAGCATTTT. Protein product: CASSVPGQGVSNQPQHF.

The CDR3 loop reads CASSVAGGGSEQFF. In DNA form, the CDR3 reads TGCGCCAGCAGCGTAGCGGGAGGTGGGAGTGAGCAGTTCTTC. V is TRBV5-1 and J is TRBJ2-1, with 10 bases aligning to TRBD2. Trimming removed 4 bases from V and 9 bases from J; junction bases left unmatched: 7. CDR3 length: 14 residues. CDR1 is SGHRS, CDR2 YFSETQ, per germline.

V is TRBV28 and J is TRBJ2-7; 11 bases fit TRBD2. The CDR3 covers 13 residues. Germline V gene data show CDR1 as MDHEN and CDR2 as SYDVKM. V was clipped by 8 bases and J by 2 bases; unmatched bases: 2. In DNA, the CDR3 is TGTGCCAGCGGGACTAGCGGTACCTACGAGCAGTACTTC. Protein product: CASGTSGTYEQYF. The complete variable domain, with remaining parts taken from reference TRBV28 and TRBJ2-7, reads DVKVTQSSRYLVKRTGEKVFLECVQDMDHENMFWYRQDPGLGLRLIYFSYDVKMKEKGDIPEGYSVSREKKERFSLILESASTNQTSMYLCASGTSGTYEQYFGPGTRLTVT.

This clone showed up just once. V usage is TRBV15 and J usage is TRBJ1-1; 7 bases are a match to TRBD1. The CDR3 covers 18 residues. Germline V gene sequence: CDR1 LNHNV, CDR2 YYDKDF (reference sequence). The V segment lost 0 bases and the J segment 0 bases; nucleotides outside the gene matches: 10. CDR3 loop: CATSREPWDRSMNTEAFF. In DNA, the CDR3 is TGTGCCACCAGCAGAGAACCCTGGGACAGATCAATGAACACTGAAGCTTTCTTT.

The count of this clone is one. This chain joins TRBV5-4 and TRBJ2-5; 8 bases fit TRBD2. CDR1 SGHNT and CDR2 YYREEE come from the germline V gene (reference sequence). This CDR3 region has 16 residues. V lost 0 bases and J lost 4; bases outside the gene matches: 8. CDR3 region: CASSLAGTGGLETQYF. CDR3 nucleotides: TGTGCCAGCAGCTTGGCCGGGACGGGGGGGCTAGAGACCCAGTACTTC.

V is TRBV6-5 and J is TRBJ1-2; TRBD1 aligns across 10 bases. The V and J ends lost 5 bases and 6 bases, in that order; junction bases with no gene match: 9. Germline V lookup: CDR1 MNHEY, CDR2 SVGAGI. The CDR3 is 15 residues long. Written as DNA, the CDR3 is TGTGCCAGCAGTACGCAAACCGGGACAGGGGATGGCTACACCTTC. Residues: CASSTQTGTGDGYTF.

The rearrangement joins TRBV7-2 to TRBJ1-6; a weak D match, TRBD1 (5 bases). With 0 bases removed from V and 9 bases from J, the gap between germline ends came to 15 bases. The germline CDR1 and CDR2 sequences are SGHTA and FQGNSA. The length of the CDR3 is 16 residues. CDR3 region: CASSLATGPGGSPLHF. CDR3 sequence (DNA): TGTGCCAGCAGCTTAGCGACTGGCCCCGGGGGTTCACCCCTCCACTTT. Looking up the rest from reference TRBV7-2 and TRBJ1-6 gives the full variable domain: GAGVSQSPSNKVTEKGKDVELRCDPISGHTALYWYRQSLGQGLEFLIYFQGNSAPDKSGLPSDRFSAERTGGSVSTLTIQRTQQEDSAVYLCASSLATGPGGSPLHFGNGTRLTVT.

The chain couples TRBV7-2 to TRBJ1-2; TRBD1 matches 7 bases. V shed 3 bases and J 2 bases; nucleotides not matched to a gene: 6. Germline V gene sequence: CDR1 SGHTA, CDR2 FQGNSA. The CDR3 has 15 residues. The CDR3 region is CASSFRDRENYGYTF. The DNA of the CDR3 is TGTGCCAGCAGCTTCAGAGACAGGGAGAACTATGGCTACACCTTC.

The chain has TRBV2 and TRBJ2-4; the D gene is possibly TRBD2 (5 bases). The CDR3 covers 16 residues. V lost 4 bases, J lost 5 bases, and 18 bases lay in between. CDR1 is SNHLY and CDR2 is FYNNEI in the germline V gene. CDR3 sequence (DNA): TGTGCCAGCAGTGTTGAGGGTGGGATTGTGCAAAACATTCAGTACTTC. It is translated as CASSVEGGIVQNIQYF.

This chain connects TRBV28 to TRBJ1-2; a weak D match, TRBD1 (5 bases). V was trimmed by 4 bases and J by 4 bases, leaving 22 bases between them. Germline CDR1 is MDHEN and CDR2 is SYDVKM. The CDR3 runs 17 residues. The CDR3 DNA sequence: TGTGCCAGCAGTTCATACCCGCCAGGGAAAGAGAGCTATGGCTACACCTTC. Protein sequence: CASSSYPPGKESYGYTF.

This chain uses TRBV27 with TRBJ2-5; D is perhaps TRBD1 (6 bases). This CDR3 spans 13 amino acids. V gave up 6 bases and J gave up 4 bases, with 12 bases separating them. The germline CDR1 and CDR2 sequences are MNHEY and SMNVEV (reference sequence). The CDR3 reads CASSPGTRETQYF. The CDR3 DNA reads as TGTGCCAGCAGCCCAGGGACACGAGAGACCCAGTACTTC.

The V call is TRBV6-5, the J call TRBJ2-3, with 8 bases lining up with TRBD2. The CDR3 sequence is 14 residues long. Germline CDR1 reads MNHEY; CDR2 reads SVGAGI. After removal of 7 bases from V and 2 bases from J, the junction contained 5 bases not matched to a gene. The CDR3 region is CASNLAGTTDTQYF. The CDR3 coding sequence is TGTGCCAGCAACTTAGCGGGGACCACAGATACGCAGTATTTT.

The rearrangement joins TRBV13 to TRBJ2-1; D gene ambiguous. V lost 2 bases to trimming and J lost 2 bases, with 10 bases between them. The length of the CDR3 is 15 residues. CDR1 is PRHDT and CDR2 is FYEKMQ in the germline V gene (reference sequence). The CDR3 sequence is CASSLQAATYNEQFF. DNA for the CDR3: TGTGCCAGCAGCTTACAGGCTGCCACCTACAATGAGCAGTTCTTC.